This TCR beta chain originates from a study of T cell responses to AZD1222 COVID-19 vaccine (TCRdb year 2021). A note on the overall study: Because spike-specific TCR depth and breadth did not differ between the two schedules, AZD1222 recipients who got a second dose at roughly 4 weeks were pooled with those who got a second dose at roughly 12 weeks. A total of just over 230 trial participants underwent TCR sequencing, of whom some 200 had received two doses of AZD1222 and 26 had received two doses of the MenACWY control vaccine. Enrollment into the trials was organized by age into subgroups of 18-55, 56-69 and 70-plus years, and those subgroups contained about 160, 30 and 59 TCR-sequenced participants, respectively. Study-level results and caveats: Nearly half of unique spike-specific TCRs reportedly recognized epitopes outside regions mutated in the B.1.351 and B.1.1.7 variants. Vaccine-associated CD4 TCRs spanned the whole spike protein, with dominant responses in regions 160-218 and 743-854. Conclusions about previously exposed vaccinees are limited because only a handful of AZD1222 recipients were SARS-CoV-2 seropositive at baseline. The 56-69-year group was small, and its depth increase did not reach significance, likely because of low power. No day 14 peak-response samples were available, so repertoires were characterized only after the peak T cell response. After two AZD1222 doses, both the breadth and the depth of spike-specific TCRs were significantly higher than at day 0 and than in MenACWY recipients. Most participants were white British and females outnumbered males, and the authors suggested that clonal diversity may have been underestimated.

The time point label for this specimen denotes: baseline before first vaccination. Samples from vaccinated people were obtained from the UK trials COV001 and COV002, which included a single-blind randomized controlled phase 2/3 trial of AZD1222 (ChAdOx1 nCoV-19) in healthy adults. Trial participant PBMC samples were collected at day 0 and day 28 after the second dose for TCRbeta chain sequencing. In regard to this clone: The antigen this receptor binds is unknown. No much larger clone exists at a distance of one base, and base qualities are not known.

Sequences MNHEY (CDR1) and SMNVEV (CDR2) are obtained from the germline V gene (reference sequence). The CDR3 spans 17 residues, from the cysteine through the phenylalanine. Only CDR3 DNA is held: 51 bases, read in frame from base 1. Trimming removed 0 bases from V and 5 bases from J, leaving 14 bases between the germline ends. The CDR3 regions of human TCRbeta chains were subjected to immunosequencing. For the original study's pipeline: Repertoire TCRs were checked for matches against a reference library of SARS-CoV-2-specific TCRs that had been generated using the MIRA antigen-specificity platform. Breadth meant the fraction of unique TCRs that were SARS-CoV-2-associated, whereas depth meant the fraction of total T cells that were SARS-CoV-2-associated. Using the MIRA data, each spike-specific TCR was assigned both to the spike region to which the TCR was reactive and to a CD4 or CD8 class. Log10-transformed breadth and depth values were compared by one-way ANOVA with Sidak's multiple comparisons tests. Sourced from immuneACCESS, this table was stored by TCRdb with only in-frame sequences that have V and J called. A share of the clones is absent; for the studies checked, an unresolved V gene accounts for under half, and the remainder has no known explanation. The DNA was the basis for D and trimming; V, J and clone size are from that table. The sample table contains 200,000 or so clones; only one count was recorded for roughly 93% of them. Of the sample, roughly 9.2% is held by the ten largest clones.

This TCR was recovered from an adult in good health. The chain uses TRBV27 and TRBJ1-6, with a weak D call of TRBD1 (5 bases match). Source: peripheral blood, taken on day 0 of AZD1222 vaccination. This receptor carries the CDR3 CASSLSGGLVNNSPLHF. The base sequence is TGTGCCAGCAGTTTATCGGGGGGGTTGGTGAATAATTCACCCCTCCACTTT.